This TCR beta chain is drawn from a study of blood T cell repertoires in COVID-19. Study overall: Sites across the United States, Italy and Spain contributed samples from acute and convalescent COVID-19. The analysed material was cDNA or gDNA that came from T cells, B-cell-depleted T cells, or PBMCs.

This CDR3 is 16 amino acids long. Trimming left V 5 bases short and J 6 bases short, with 17 bases between. The germline V gene has CDR1 MNHEY and CDR2 SMNVEV (reference sequence). In the source study's methods: Cell counts per sample came from amplifying reference gene primers. Profiling relied on immunoSEQ multiplex PCR, and the TCRdb table lists in-frame clones only, not all of them. V and J calls plus clone size are reproduced from that table; the DNA served to infer D and trimming. The sample holds 190,000 or so clones, about 86% seen once. The gene calls are TRBV27 and TRBJ1-6; tentatively, D is TRBD1 (6 bases). The clonotype originates from a woman in her late teens or twenties who had recovered from COVID-19. The sample comprised peripheral blood. The CDR3: CASSPLTGYANSPLHF. The CDR3 nucleotides are TGTGCCAGCAGTCCCCTCACAGGGTATGCTAATTCACCCCTCCACTTT.